This T cell receptor beta chain was profiled in a study of T-cell reconstitution after alpha-beta-depleted transplantation in children. Unique molecular identifiers were built into the TCRbeta library. In TCRdb, the PCR reads were re-called with MiXCR into one record per CDR3 protein. The profile shows around 490,000 distinct CDR3 sequences, over 9.5% of them singletons. CDR3 length equals 13 residues. V dropped 5 bases and J dropped 4 bases, with 12 bases sitting between them. General observations from the study: The authors attributed T-cell counts and diversity one year after transplant mostly to newly produced T cells. Reportedly, only several hundred clones from non-depleted graft cells drove alpha-beta T-cell counts at about two months. After transplant, high TCRbeta diversity at day 60 in some patients arose from surviving recipient T cells and thymic progenitors.

Points on this clonotype: Antigen specificity is unknown.

The rearrangement joins TRBV12-3 or TRBV12-4 to TRBJ2-7, with D possibly being TRBD2 (6 bases). The receptor was derived from a female patient younger than 10 who had a stem cell transplant for aplastic anemia, so the T cells may come from the graft donor. The starting material was PBMCs, mostly from graft donor cells, obtained 180 days after TCRalphabeta/CD19-depleted stem cell transplant. In nucleotides, the CDR3 is TGTGCCAGCAGTCCGGGACTTCGATACGAGCAGTACTTC. It translates to CASSPGLRYEQYF.